This T cell receptor (beta chain) was profiled in a study of blood T cell repertoires in COVID-19. Study overall: Samples taken during acute and convalescent COVID-19 were collected in the United States, Italy and Spain.

Produced via immunoSEQ multiplex PCR; TCRdb's table is partial and in-frame only. The table shows 150,000 to 200,000 clones, with 70% to 90% occurring only once. The V segment lost 4 bases and the J segment 4 bases; nucleotides outside the gene matches: 6. This CDR3 has 16 residues. Looked up from germline, CDR1 is KGHDR and CDR2 is SFDVKD. Sequencing was done on a sample of peripheral blood. The sequence derives from a human donor in a cohort sampled during active COVID-19. The chain links TRBV24-1 to TRBJ2-5, with 12 bases lining up with TRBD1. CDR3 sequence reads: CATSEPSGQGAETQYF. For the CDR3, the DNA is TGTGCCACCAGTGAGCCCTCGGGACAGGGGGCAGAGACCCAGTACTTC.